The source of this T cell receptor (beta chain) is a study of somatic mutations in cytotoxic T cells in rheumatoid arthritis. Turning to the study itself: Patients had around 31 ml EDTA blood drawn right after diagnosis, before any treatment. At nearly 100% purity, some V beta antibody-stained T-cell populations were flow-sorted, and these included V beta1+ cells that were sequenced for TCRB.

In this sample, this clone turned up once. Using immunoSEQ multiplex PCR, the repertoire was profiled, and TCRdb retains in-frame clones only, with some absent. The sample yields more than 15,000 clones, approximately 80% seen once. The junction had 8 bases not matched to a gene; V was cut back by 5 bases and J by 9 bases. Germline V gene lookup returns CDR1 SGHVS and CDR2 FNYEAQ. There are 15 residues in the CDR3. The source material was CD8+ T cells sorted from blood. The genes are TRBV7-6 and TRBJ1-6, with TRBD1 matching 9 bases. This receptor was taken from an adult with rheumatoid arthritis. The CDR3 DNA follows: TGTGCCAGCAGCGTGGGACAGGGTGGTCGTTCACCCCTCCACTTT. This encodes CASSVGQGGRSPLHF.